The clone carrying this TCR beta chain was seen ten or more times. Antigen specificity is unknown. The sample originates from a study of T cell repertoires in cytomegalovirus infection. Overall study: Through public TCR beta signatures, both CMV infection and matching HLA type were indicated.

Study-level findings and limits: The ex vivo response was dominated by HLA-C-restricted CMV-specific TCR beta clonotypes. Pooled public TCR beta family frequency picked out CMV carriers with the relevant HLA.

TCRdb re-analysed the reads in MiXCR, keeping a single row per CDR3 protein. Of approximately 1,000,000 distinct CDR3 sequences listed, roughly a third were seen once; the top ten hold about an eighth. The receptor was isolated from a human donor in good health (CMV status not recorded). Some clones in this sample may be carry-over from other donors' samples. The source was cultured CD8+ T cells from PBMCs, collected from culture after CMV antigen stimulation.

The CDR3 region is CASSPEGGFTGQYF. Written as DNA, the CDR3 is TGTGCCAGCAGTCCCGAGGGGGGATTTACGGGGCAGTACTTC. The rearrangement uses TRBV7-8 and TRBJ2-7; D could derive from TRBD1 or TRBD2 (6 bases each). CDR3 length equals 14 residues. The germline V and J ends were trimmed by 6 bases and 9 bases, with 21 bases remaining between them. Germline values: CDR1 SGHVS, CDR2 FQNEAQ.